These T cell receptor beta chains were read from a single sample in a study of cytomegalovirus exposure and HLA in healthy donors. Profiled with immunoSEQ multiplex PCR; TCRdb holds only in-frame clones, not every one. The data contain roughly 150,000 clones, roughly 83% of them singletons. Sequenced input: PBMCs. Every receptor here comes from a man in his thirties or forties in good health and CMV-seropositive. Both conserved end residues are part of each CDR3. The D gene is left open where the match is weak. The size field is filled for only some rows; it gives once, few, many or a size class.

d_gene: TRBD2
j_gene: TRBJ2-7
v_gene: TRBV7-6
abundance: -
CDR3nt: TGTGCCAGCAGTCCTAGCGGGCTGACCTACGAGCAGTACTTC
CDR3aa: CASSPSGLTYEQYF

d_gene: -
j_gene: TRBJ2-2
v_gene: TRBV7-8
abundance: -
CDR3nt: TGTGCCAGCAGCTCTACAGGGAGTCACACCGGGGAGCTGTTTTTT
CDR3aa: CASSSTGSHTGELFF

d_gene: -
j_gene: TRBJ1-3
v_gene: TRBV30
abundance: few
CDR3nt: TGTGCCTGGAGAGCCCAGGGTTTTGGAAACACCATATATTTT
CDR3aa: CAWRAQGFGNTIYF

d_gene: TRBD1
j_gene: TRBJ1-4
v_gene: TRBV10-3
abundance: -
CDR3nt: TGTGCCACCGGACAGGGGCCGGAAAAACTGTTTTTT
CDR3aa: CATGQGPEKLFF

d_gene: TRBD1
j_gene: TRBJ1-2
v_gene: TRBV2
abundance: -
CDR3nt: TGTGCCAGCAGCTCGGACAGGGGGCGTATCTATGGCTACACCTTC
CDR3aa: CASSSDRGRIYGYTF

d_gene: -
j_gene: TRBJ2-1
v_gene: TRBV4-1
abundance: -
CDR3nt: TGCGCCAGCAGCCACCCGGGGATTTACAATGAGCAGTTCTTC
CDR3aa: CASSHPGIYNEQFF

d_gene: TRBD1
j_gene: TRBJ1-2
v_gene: TRBV9
abundance: -
CDR3nt: TGTGCCAGCAGCGTAGACAGGGGAGATGGCTACACCTTC
CDR3aa: CASSVDRGDGYTF

d_gene: -
j_gene: TRBJ1-3
v_gene: TRBV13
abundance: -
CDR3nt: TGTGCCAGCAGCATTAGAGGGACACTCTCTGGAAACACCATATATTTT
CDR3aa: CASSIRGTLSGNTIYF

d_gene: -
j_gene: TRBJ2-5
v_gene: TRBV7-8
abundance: -
CDR3nt: TGTGCCAGCAGCTTACACAGGGAGCCCTTCCAAGAGACCCAGTACTTC
CDR3aa: CASSLHREPFQETQYF

d_gene: -
j_gene: TRBJ1-2
v_gene: TRBV6-4
abundance: few
CDR3nt: TGTGCCAGCAGTGACCCTTCGGAGATGGTGTACACCTTC
CDR3aa: CASSDPSEMVYTF